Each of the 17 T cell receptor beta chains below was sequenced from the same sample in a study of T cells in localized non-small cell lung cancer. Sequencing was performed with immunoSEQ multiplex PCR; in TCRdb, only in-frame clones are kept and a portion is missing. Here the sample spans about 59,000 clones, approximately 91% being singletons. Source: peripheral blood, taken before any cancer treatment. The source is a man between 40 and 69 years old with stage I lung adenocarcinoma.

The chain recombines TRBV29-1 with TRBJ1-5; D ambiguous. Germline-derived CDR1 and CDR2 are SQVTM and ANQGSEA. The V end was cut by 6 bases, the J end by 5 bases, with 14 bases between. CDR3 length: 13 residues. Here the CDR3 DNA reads TGCAGCGTCTCTAAGGTTCCCGATCAGCCCCAGCATTTT. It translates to CSVSKVPDQPQHF.

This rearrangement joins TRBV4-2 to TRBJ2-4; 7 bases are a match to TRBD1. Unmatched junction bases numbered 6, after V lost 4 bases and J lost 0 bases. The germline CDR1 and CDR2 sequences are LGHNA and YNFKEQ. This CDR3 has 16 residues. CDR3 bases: TGTGCCAGCAGCCGGGACAGCGGATTAGCCAAAAACATTCAGTACTTC. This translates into CASSRDSGLAKNIQYF.

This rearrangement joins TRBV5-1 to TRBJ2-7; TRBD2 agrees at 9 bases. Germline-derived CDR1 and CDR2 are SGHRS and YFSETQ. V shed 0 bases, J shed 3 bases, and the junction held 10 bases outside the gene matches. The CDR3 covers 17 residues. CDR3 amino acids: CASSLETSGGVGYEQYF. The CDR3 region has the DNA TGCGCCAGCAGCTTGGAGACTAGCGGTGGAGTGGGCTACGAGCAGTACTTC.

CDR3 sequence: CASTPDRGMNTGELFF. In nucleotides, the CDR3 is TGCGCCAGCACCCCGGACAGGGGAATGAACACCGGGGAGCTGTTTTTT. The genes are TRBV5-1 and TRBJ2-2, with TRBD1 matching over 9 bases. CDR3 length: 16 residues. CDR1 is SGHRS, CDR2 YFSETQ, per germline. The V segment lost 6 bases and the J segment 1 base; nucleotides outside the gene matches: 7.

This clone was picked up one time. The CDR3 loop reads CASSLEGQGDNNEQFF. The CDR3 DNA follows: TGTGCCAGCAGCTTAGAAGGACAGGGCGATAACAATGAGCAGTTCTTC. The J gene is TRBJ2-1, the V gene TRBV13; the match to TRBD1 covers 8 bases. The germline gives CDR1 PRHDT, CDR2 FYEKMQ (reference sequence). The CDR3 length is 16 residues. Unmatched junction bases numbered 7, after V lost 1 base and J lost 5 bases.

The CDR3 coding sequence is TGTGCCAGCAGTGGCGGGAGCGCCGGGGAGCTGTTTTTT. Translated, it gives CASSGGSAGELFF. This chain uses TRBV6-5 with TRBJ2-2; 7 bases are shared with TRBD2. The germline CDR1 and CDR2 sequences are MNHEY and SVGAGI. The CDR3 has 13 amino acids. V trimming: 5 bases; J trimming: 6 bases; junction bases outside the gene matches: 3.

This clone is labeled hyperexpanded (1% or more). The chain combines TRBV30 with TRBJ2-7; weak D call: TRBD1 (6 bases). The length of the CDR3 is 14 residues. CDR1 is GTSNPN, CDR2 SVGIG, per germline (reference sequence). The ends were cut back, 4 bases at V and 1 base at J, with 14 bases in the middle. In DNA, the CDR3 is TGTGCCTGGAAGTTTGGACAGTATTCCTACGAGCAGTACTTC. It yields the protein CAWKFGQYSYEQYF.

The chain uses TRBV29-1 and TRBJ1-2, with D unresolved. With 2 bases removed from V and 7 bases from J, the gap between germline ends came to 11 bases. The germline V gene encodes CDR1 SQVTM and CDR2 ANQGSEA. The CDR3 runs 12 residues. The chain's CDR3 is CSVEKSGIGYTF. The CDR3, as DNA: TGCAGCGTTGAAAAATCCGGGATTGGCTACACCTTC.

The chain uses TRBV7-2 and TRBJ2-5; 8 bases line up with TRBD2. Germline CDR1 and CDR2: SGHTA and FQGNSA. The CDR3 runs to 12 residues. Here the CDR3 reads CASRGGGQTQYF. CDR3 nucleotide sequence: TGTGCTTCACGGGGGGGAGGACAGACCCAGTACTTC.

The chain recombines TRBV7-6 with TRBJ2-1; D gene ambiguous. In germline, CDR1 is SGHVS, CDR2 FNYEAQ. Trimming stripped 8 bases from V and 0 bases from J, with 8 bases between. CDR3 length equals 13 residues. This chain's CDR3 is CASSAFSYNEQFF. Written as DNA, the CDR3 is TGTGCCAGCTCGGCCTTCTCCTACAATGAGCAGTTCTTC. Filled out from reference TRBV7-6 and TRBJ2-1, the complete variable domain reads GAGVSQSPRYKVTKRGQDVALRCDPISGHVSLYWYRQALGQGPEFLTYFNYEAQQDKSGLPNDRFSAERPEGSISTLTIQRTEQRDSAMYRCASSAFSYNEQFFGPGTRLTVL.

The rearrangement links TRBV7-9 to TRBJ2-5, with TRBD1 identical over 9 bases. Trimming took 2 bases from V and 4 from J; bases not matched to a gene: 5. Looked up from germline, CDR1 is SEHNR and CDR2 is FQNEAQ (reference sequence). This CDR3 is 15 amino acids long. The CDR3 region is CASSLMGQGGETQYF. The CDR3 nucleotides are TGTGCCAGCAGCTTAATGGGACAGGGAGGAGAGACCCAGTACTTC.

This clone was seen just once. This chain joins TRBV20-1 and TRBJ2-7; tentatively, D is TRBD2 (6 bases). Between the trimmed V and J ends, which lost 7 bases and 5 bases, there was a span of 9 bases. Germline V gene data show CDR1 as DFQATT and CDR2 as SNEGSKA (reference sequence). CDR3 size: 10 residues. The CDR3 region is CSGQRDEQYF. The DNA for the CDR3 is TGCAGTGGGCAGCGGGACGAGCAGTACTTC.

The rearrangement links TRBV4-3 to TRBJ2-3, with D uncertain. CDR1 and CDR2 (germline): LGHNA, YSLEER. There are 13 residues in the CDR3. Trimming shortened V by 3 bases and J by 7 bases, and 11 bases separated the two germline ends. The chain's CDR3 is CASSHPSSNTQYF. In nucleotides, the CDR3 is TGCGCCAGCAGCCACCCATCTAGTAATACGCAGTATTTT.

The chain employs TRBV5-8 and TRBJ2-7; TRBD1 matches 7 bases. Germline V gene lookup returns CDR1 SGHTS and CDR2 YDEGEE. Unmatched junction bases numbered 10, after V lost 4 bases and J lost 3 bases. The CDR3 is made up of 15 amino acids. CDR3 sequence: CASSRLRTGYYEQYF. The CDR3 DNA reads TGTGCCAGCAGCCGGTTAAGGACAGGTTACTACGAGCAGTACTTC.

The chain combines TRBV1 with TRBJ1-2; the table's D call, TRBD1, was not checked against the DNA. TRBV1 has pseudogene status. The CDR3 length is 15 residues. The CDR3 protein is CTSSQDPGPGDGYTF. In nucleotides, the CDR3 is TGCACCAGCAGCCAAGATCCAGGACCAGGGGATGGCTACACCTTC.

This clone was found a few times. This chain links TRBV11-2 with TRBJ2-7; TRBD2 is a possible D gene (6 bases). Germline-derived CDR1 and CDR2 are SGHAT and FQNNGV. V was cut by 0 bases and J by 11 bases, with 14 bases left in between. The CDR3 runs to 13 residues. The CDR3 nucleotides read TGTGCCAGCAGCTTAGAGATTTGGGGGGAGGAGTACTTC. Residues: CASSLEIWGEEYF.

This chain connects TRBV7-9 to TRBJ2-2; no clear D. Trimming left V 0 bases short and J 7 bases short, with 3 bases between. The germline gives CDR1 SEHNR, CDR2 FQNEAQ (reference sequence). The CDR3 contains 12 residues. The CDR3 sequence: CASSLASGELFF. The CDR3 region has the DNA TGTGCCAGCAGCTTAGCTAGCGGGGAGCTGTTTTTT.